These T cell receptor beta chains were read from a single sample in a study of technical replicates of blood from a few donors. The data were produced by immunoSEQ multiplex PCR, yet TCRdb's version contains in-frame clones alone and is incomplete. The data hold around 50,000 clones, with about 94% observed a single time. The material sequenced was PBMCs. Receptor source: a human donor in good health. Some clones in this sample may be carry-over from other donors' samples. Each CDR3 is given with its conserved first and last residue. D genes are given only for firm matches.

j_call d_call v_call cdr3_aa cdr3_nt
TRBJ2-5 TRBD2 TRBV7-9 CASSFLAGGQETQYF TGTGCCAGCAGCTTCCTAGCGGGGGGACAAGAGACCCAGTACTTC
TRBJ2-2 - TRBV10-3 CAITAEQNTGELFF TGTGCCATCACCGCGGAACAGAACACCGGGGAGCTGTTTTTT
TRBJ1-2 - TRBV19 CASSISESDYGYTF TGTGCCAGTAGTATTTCGGAGAGCGACTATGGCTACACCTTC
TRBJ2-7 - TRBV7-9 CASSPPGGYEQYF TGTGCCAGCAGCCCCCCCGGCGGGTACGAGCAGTACTTC
TRBJ1-1 - TRBV5-1 CASSLDGDTEAFF TGCGCCAGCAGCTTGGACGGGGACACTGAAGCTTTCTTT
TRBJ1-1 - TRBV6-5 CASRYDRLNTEAFF TGTGCCAGCAGATACGACAGGCTAAACACTGAAGCTTTCTTT
TRBJ2-2 - TRBV7-3 CASSFVGGAHGELFF TGTGCCAGCAGCTTCGTGGGGGGGGCGCACGGGGAGCTGTTTTTT
TRBJ1-5 - TRBV19 CASSIGGSNQPQHF TGTGCCAGTAGTATCGGGGGTAGCAATCAGCCCCAGCATTTT
TRBJ2-2 TRBD2 TRBV5-1 CASSFSGSGTGELFF TGCGCCAGCAGCTTTAGCGGGAGCGGCACCGGGGAGCTGTTTTTT
TRBJ1-1 - TRBV25-1 CASSGGGRKAFF TGTGCCAGCAGTGGGGGGGGGAGGAAAGCTTTCTTT
TRBJ2-1 TRBD2 TRBV7-3 CASSLVAGGYEQFF TGTGCCAGCAGCTTAGTTGCGGGGGGGTATGAGCAGTTCTTC